The rows below give T cell receptor beta chains drawn from one sample of a study of PD-1 blockade in classical Hodgkin lymphoma. Libraries were prepared by immunoSEQ multiplex PCR; TCRdb keeps only in-frame clonotypes and omits some of them. The data contain 20,000 to 25,000 clones, approximately 77% of them singletons. The sample here was peripheral blood mononuclear cells (PBMCs), taken before the fourth cycle of nivolumab. These receptors were collected from a human donor with classical Hodgkin lymphoma. CDR3s include the opening cysteine and the closing phenylalanine or tryptophan. D genes are given only for firm matches. Not all rows give a size; the values are once, few, many and, for expanded clones, a class.

V gene: TRBV6-1
clone size: .
J gene: TRBJ1-1
D gene: .
CDR3 DNA: TGTGCCAGCACGGAGGGGTTTGGCACTGAAGCTTTCTTT
CDR3 protein: CASTEGFGTEAFF

V gene: TRBV6-5
clone size: .
J gene: TRBJ1-1
D gene: .
CDR3 DNA: TGTGCCAGCAGTTACTCGACACTCGATAACCTGGAAGCTTTCTTT
CDR3 protein: CASSYSTLDNLEAFF

V gene: TRBV5-8
clone size: .
J gene: TRBJ2-1
D gene: TRBD2
CDR3 DNA: TGTGCCAGCAGCCCCGCCCGACTAGCTTTTGGCGATGAGCAGTTCTTC
CDR3 protein: CASSPARLAFGDEQFF

V gene: TRBV5-8
clone size: .
J gene: TRBJ1-2
D gene: .
CDR3 DNA: TGTGCCAGCAGCTTGCTCGGCTACACCTTC
CDR3 protein: CASSLLGYTF

V gene: TRBV7-3
clone size: few
J gene: TRBJ2-5
D gene: TRBD1
CDR3 DNA: TGTGCCAGCAGCTTAAGTGGGACAGGCGTGGAGACCCAGTACTTC
CDR3 protein: CASSLSGTGVETQYF

V gene: TRBV5-6
clone size: .
J gene: TRBJ2-1
D gene: TRBD1
CDR3 DNA: TGTGCCAGCAGCCGATCTTCCGAGGGACAGATCTACAATGAGCAGTTCTTC
CDR3 protein: CASSRSSEGQIYNEQFF

V gene: TRBV7-2
clone size: .
J gene: TRBJ1-4
D gene: .
CDR3 DNA: TGTGCCAGCAGCTTAGGGGGCGTAGGTGAAAAACTGTTTTTT
CDR3 protein: CASSLGGVGEKLFF

V gene: TRBV10-3
clone size: .
J gene: TRBJ1-3
D gene: .
CDR3 DNA: TGTGCCATCAGGAATAGAAACACCATATATTTT
CDR3 protein: CAIRNRNTIYF

V gene: TRBV27
clone size: .
J gene: TRBJ1-2
D gene: TRBD1
CDR3 DNA: TGTGCCAGCAGTCCCGGGACAGGGGTCCTCTCGACTTATGGCTACACCTTC
CDR3 protein: CASSPGTGVLSTYGYTF

V gene: TRBV9
clone size: .
J gene: TRBJ2-3
D gene: TRBD2
CDR3 DNA: TGTGCCAGCAGCGTAGGGCGGGGGGGAACAGATACGCAGTATTTT
CDR3 protein: CASSVGRGGTDTQYF

V gene: TRBV14
clone size: .
J gene: TRBJ1-6
D gene: TRBD1
CDR3 DNA: TGTGCCAGCAGCCAAGGCCGGACAGGGAATTCACCCCTCCACTTT
CDR3 protein: CASSQGRTGNSPLHF

V gene: TRBV19
clone size: .
J gene: TRBJ1-1
D gene: .
CDR3 DNA: TGTGCCAGTAGTAAGAGGACACCGAACACTGAAGCTTTCTTT
CDR3 protein: CASSKRTPNTEAFF

V gene: TRBV2
clone size: few
J gene: TRBJ2-3
D gene: .
CDR3 DNA: TGTGCCAGCATACTCAGCCTCTATGGAGGGTACACAGATACGCAGTATTTT
CDR3 protein: CASILSLYGGYTDTQYF

V gene: TRBV29-1
clone size: .
J gene: TRBJ2-5
D gene: .
CDR3 DNA: TGCAGCGTTGAAATTGGGGGCCAGACCCAGTACTTC
CDR3 protein: CSVEIGGQTQYF

V gene: TRBV7-7
clone size: .
J gene: TRBJ2-2
D gene: TRBD1
CDR3 DNA: TGTGCCAGCAGCCGCTCGACCGGTACAGGGGAGTCCGGGGAGCTGTTTTTT
CDR3 protein: CASSRSTGTGESGELFF

V gene: TRBV27
clone size: few
J gene: TRBJ2-7
D gene: .
CDR3 DNA: TGTGCCAGCAGTTTCCGGACCCCGACGAGCGAGCAGTACTTC
CDR3 protein: CASSFRTPTSEQYF

V gene: TRBV14
clone size: few
J gene: TRBJ2-2
D gene: .
CDR3 DNA: TGTGCCAGCAGCCCGAGGGTCAATTCCGGGGAGCTGTTTTTT
CDR3 protein: CASSPRVNSGELFF

V gene: TRBV9
clone size: .
J gene: TRBJ2-2
D gene: .
CDR3 DNA: TGTGCCAGCAGCCTGGACGCCACCGGGGAGCTGTTTTTT
CDR3 protein: CASSLDATGELFF

V gene: TRBV2
clone size: .
J gene: TRBJ2-6
D gene: .
CDR3 DNA: TGTGCCAGCAAATCGGGGGCCAACGTCCTGACTTTC
CDR3 protein: CASKSGANVLTF

V gene: TRBV5-1
clone size: .
J gene: TRBJ2-1
D gene: .
CDR3 DNA: TGCGCCAGCAGCTTTAGTTCCGGGTCCCACAATGAGCAGTTCTTC
CDR3 protein: CASSFSSGSHNEQFF

V gene: TRBV25-1
clone size: once
J gene: TRBJ2-7
D gene: .
CDR3 DNA: TGTGCCAGCAGTGACCATTGGGGAACTACCTACGAGCAGTACTTC
CDR3 protein: CASSDHWGTTYEQYF

V gene: TRBV28
clone size: .
J gene: TRBJ2-1
D gene: TRBD2
CDR3 DNA: TGTGCCAGCAGTTTAATGGGGGGCGCCGGACTAGCTGCATACAATGAGCAGTTCTTC
CDR3 protein: CASSLMGGAGLAAYNEQFF

V gene: TRBV27
clone size: .
J gene: TRBJ1-4
D gene: .
CDR3 DNA: TGTGCCAGCAGTTTACAGGGAGATGAAAAACTGTTTTTT
CDR3 protein: CASSLQGDEKLFF

V gene: TRBV5-1
clone size: few
J gene: TRBJ1-1
D gene: .
CDR3 DNA: TGCGCCAGCAGCTTGGGCCAGATGAACACTGAAGCTTTCTTT
CDR3 protein: CASSLGQMNTEAFF